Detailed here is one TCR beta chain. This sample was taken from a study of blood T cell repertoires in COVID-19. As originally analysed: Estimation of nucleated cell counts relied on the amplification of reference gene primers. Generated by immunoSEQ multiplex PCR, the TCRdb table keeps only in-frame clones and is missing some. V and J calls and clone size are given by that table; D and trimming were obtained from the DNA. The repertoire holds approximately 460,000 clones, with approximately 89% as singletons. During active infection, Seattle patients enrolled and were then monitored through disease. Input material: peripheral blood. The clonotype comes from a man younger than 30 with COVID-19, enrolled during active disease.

The chain's CDR3 is CAISEGEGNTIYF. As DNA, the CDR3 is TGTGCCATCAGTGAAGGGGAAGGAAACACCATATATTTT. The genes are TRBV10-3 and TRBJ1-3, with D maybe TRBD1 (5 bases). The CDR3 consists of 13 residues. Germline CDR1 ENHRY, CDR2 SYGVKD. Trimming removed 3 bases at V and 4 bases at J, with 7 bases between.